These T cell receptor beta chains were read from a single sample in a study of T cells in Graves' hyperthyroidism and ophthalmopathy. TCRdb itself ran the multiplex PCR reads through MiXCR, one entry per CDR3 protein. The table includes more than 500,000 distinct CDR3 sequences, approximately 44% detected once. Sequenced sample: peripheral blood or thyroid tissue (not recorded which). These receptors were collected from an adult woman with Graves' disease, either hyperthyroidism or ophthalmopathy (not recorded which). Both conserved end residues are part of each CDR3. A D gene is named only where the DNA matches it firmly. Size is stated for part of the rows, as once, few or many counts, or as a class when the clone is expanded.

D	size	V	J	CDR3	DNA
TRBD1	many	TRBV7-9	TRBJ1-1	CASTPPWTGGRLAPDTEAFF	TGTGCCAGCACCCCCCCCTGGACAGGGGGACGATTAGCCCCGGACACTGAAGCTTTCTTT
.	many	TRBV3-1	TRBJ1-1	CASSPFDDPATEAFF	TGTGCCAGCAGCCCCTTCGACGACCCGGCCACTGAAGCTTTCTTT
TRBD1	.	TRBV29-1	TRBJ1-1	CSTPGGTGGTEAFF	TGCAGCACCCCAGGGGGGACAGGGGGCACTGAAGCTTTCTTT
TRBD1	once	TRBV7-8	TRBJ2-7	CASSRYRGTSYEQYF	TGTGCCAGCAGCCGTTACAGGGGGACCTCCTACGAGCAGTACTTC
.	.	TRBV11-2	TRBJ1-2	CASSLGGYDYTF	TGTGCCAGCAGCTTAGGTGGCTACGACTACACCTTC
TRBD2	many	TRBV7-8	TRBJ2-5	CASSQWTREETQYF	TGTGCCAGCAGTCAGTGGACTAGGGAAGAGACCCAGTACTTC
TRBD1	.	TRBV5-1	TRBJ1-6	CASSSGGGVGNSPLHF	TGCGCCAGCAGTTCCGGAGGGGGCGTAGGGAATTCACCCCTCCACTTT
TRBD2	few	TRBV7-3	TRBJ2-2	CASSPIAGGNTGELFF	TGTGCCAGCAGCCCCATAGCGGGAGGGAACACCGGGGAGCTGTTTTTT
.	.	TRBV29-1	TRBJ1-1	CSVEAAGNTEAFF	TGCAGCGTTGAAGCAGCGGGGAACACTGAAGCTTTCTTT
TRBD2	.	TRBV10-3	TRBJ2-5	CAIRSDGGEETQYF	TGTGCCATCAGATCTGACGGGGGGGAAGAGACCCAGTACTTC
.	.	TRBV15	TRBJ1-2	CATSRERGMGSNYGYAF	TGTGCCACCAGCAGGGAGCGTGGGATGGGATCTAACTATGGCTACGCCTTC
TRBD2	.	TRBV7-2	TRBJ2-2	CASSLNRLAGGGTGELFF	TGTGCCAGCAGCTTAAATCGACTAGCGGGAGGGGGCACCGGGGAGCTGTTTTTT
.	.	TRBV5-1	TRBJ2-7	CVSSQLEGVYEQYF	TGCGTCAGCAGCCAGTTAGAGGGGGTCTACGAGCAGTACTTC
.	few	TRBV20-1	TRBJ1-4	CSAHAGTNEKLFF	TGCAGTGCACACGCCGGGACTAATGAAAAACTGTTTTTT
.	few	TRBV2	TRBJ2-3	CASSAPDDTQYF	TGTGCCAGCAGTGCCCCGGATGATACGCAGTATTTT
.	.	TRBV2	TRBJ2-1	CASSAGFEQFF	TGTGCCAGCAGTGCGGGGTTTGAGCAGTTCTTC
TRBD1	many	TRBV5-1	TRBJ1-1	CASSFSPGQGTNTEAFF	TGCGCCAGCAGCTTTTCACCGGGACAGGGAACGAACACTGAAGCTTTCTTT
TRBD1	.	TRBV15	TRBJ2-5	CATSRTGTGNQPQYF	TGTGCCACCAGCAGAACCGGGACAGGAAATCAGCCCCAGTACTTC
.	.	TRBV25-1	TRBJ1-6	CASSASGHYNSPLHF	TGTGCCAGCAGTGCTAGTGGACACTATAATTCACCCCTCCACTTT
.	few	TRBV7-2	TRBJ2-2	CASRGREFTGELFF	TGTGCCAGCCGGGGGCGGGAGTTCACCGGGGAGCTGTTTTTT
.	.	TRBV10-3	TRBJ2-7	CAVWGGTRGSYEQYF	TGTGCCGTGTGGGGGGGCACGCGGGGCTCCTACGAGCAGTACTTC
.	many	TRBV20-1	TRBJ1-1	CSARDERRGGWVNTEAFF	TGCAGTGCTAGAGACGAGCGTAGGGGAGGGTGGGTGAACACTGAAGCTTTCTTT
.	.	TRBV7-9	TRBJ2-7	CASSPSAREQYF	TGTGCCAGCAGCCCCTCGGCAAGGGAGCAGTACTTC
TRBD1	many	TRBV18	TRBJ1-2	CASSPGTGDYGYTF	TGTGCCAGCTCACCAGGGACAGGGGACTATGGCTACACCTTC
TRBD1	many	TRBV30	TRBJ1-1	CAWTPRQGNTEAFF	TGTGCCTGGACCCCACGACAGGGGAACACTGAAGCTTTCTTT
.	.	TRBV19	TRBJ2-7	CASSKGREYEQYF	TGTGCCAGTAGTAAAGGCAGGGAATACGAGCAGTACTTC
.	many	TRBV7-2	TRBJ2-2	CASPCTEGTGELFF	TGTGCCAGCCCGTGCACAGAGGGGACCGGGGAGCTGTTTTTT
.	.	TRBV7-8	TRBJ1-5	CASSSWTGGPMSRNQPQHF	TGTGCCAGCAGCTCCTGGACTGGGGGCCCTATGTCGAGGAATCAGCCCCAGCATTTT
TRBD2	many	TRBV5-1	TRBJ2-7	CASSLVRGLREQYF	TGCGCCAGCAGCTTGGTAAGGGGACTACGGGAGCAGTACTTC
.	many	TRBV20-1	TRBJ1-2	CSAKNPPDTNYGYTF	TGCAGTGCTAAGAATCCCCCAGACACCAACTATGGCTACACCTTC
.	many	TRBV6-5	TRBJ2-7	CATWDNSYEQYF	TGTGCCACCTGGGACAACTCCTACGAGCAGTACTTC
TRBD1	.	TRBV7-2	TRBJ1-2	CASSSTGGSGYTF	TGTGCCAGCAGCTCAACAGGGGGCAGTGGCTACACCTTC
TRBD2	.	TRBV15	TRBJ2-2	CATSRDLAGNTGELFF	TGTGCCACCAGCAGAGACCTAGCGGGGAACACCGGGGAGCTGTTTTTT
TRBD1	.	TRBV7-9	TRBJ1-1	CASSLDRGPEEAFF	TGTGCCAGCAGCCTGGACAGGGGCCCTGAAGAAGCTTTCTTT
TRBD2	many	TRBV2	TRBJ2-7	CASYAGGVYEQYF	TGTGCCAGTTATGCGGGAGGGGTGTACGAGCAGTACTTC